This TCR beta chain was retrieved from a study of shared clonotypes between healthy human individuals. Details on this clone: The target antigen is unknown.

The V gene's germline CDR1 is SGHTA and CDR2 FQGNSA. Trimming cost V 6 bases and J 2 bases; bases outside gene matches: 7. The CDR3 contains 14 residues. Overall study findings and caveats: Sequencing depth was predicted to influence how clonotypes are shared among donors.

Every contributor of samples was a Caucasian grown-up residing in Nashville, Tennessee. Researchers divided each subset's genomic DNA evenly across several immunoSEQ plates. Profiled with immunoSEQ multiplex PCR; TCRdb holds only in-frame clones, not every one. The data hold about 2.4 million clones, with roughly 93% observed a single time. This TCR was recovered from a man aged 18 to 35 in good health. Some clones in this sample may be carry-over from other donors' samples. The chain combines TRBV7-2 with TRBJ2-7; 7 bases match TRBD1. The sample was naive CD4+ T cells from PBMCs. Indicated subset: CD45RA+ positively selected. The CDR3 here is CASSRQGPPYEQYF. In DNA form, the CDR3 reads TGTGCCAGCAGTCGACAGGGCCCCCCCTACGAGCAGTACTTC.